This T cell receptor (beta chain) stems from a study of blood T cell repertoires in COVID-19. Study background: The cDNA or gDNA used as material had been derived from T cells, B-cell-depleted T cells, or PBMCs.

The table lists this clone with a count of one. Looked up from germline, CDR1 is MDHEN and CDR2 is SYDVKM. J lost 2 bases, V lost 1 base, and 5 bases had no gene match. This CDR3 contains 17 residues. Generated by immunoSEQ multiplex PCR, the TCRdb table keeps only in-frame clones and is missing some. The sample lists hundreds of thousands of clones; 88% were seen once. The sequence derives from an older woman in a cohort exposed to, infected with or recovered from COVID-19 (not recorded which). The chain couples TRBV28 to TRBJ2-3, with 11 bases matching TRBD2. Input material: PBMCs or T cells enriched from blood (not recorded which). The chain's CDR3 is CASSLSRLAGITDTQYF. The CDR3 DNA reads as TGTGCCAGCAGTTTATCCCGACTAGCGGGGATCACAGATACGCAGTATTTT. Supplemented by reference TRBV28 and TRBJ2-3, the full variable domain reads DVKVTQSSRYLVKRTGEKVFLECVQDMDHENMFWYRQDPGLGLRLIYFSYDVKMKEKGDIPEGYSVSREKKERFSLILESASTNQTSMYLCASSLSRLAGITDTQYFGPGTRLTVL.